The present entry profiles one TCR beta chain with its context. This receptor's antigen is unknown. Nothing much larger sits one base from this clone, and base qualities are not available. Participants in the prospective study were enrolled through a virtual design, were aged roughly 18 to 95 years, and lived in roughly 24 United States geographic areas. To assign participants to cohorts, the prospective study relied on clinical history that participants themselves reported in a screening survey and a study questionnaire. Recovered participants in ImmuneRACE Cohort 3 were defined as having two consecutive negative NP/OP PCR tests, clearance from a healthcare professional, or resolution of symptoms. Each participant in the prospective study had whole blood, serum and a nasopharyngeal or oropharyngeal swab collected by mobile phlebotomists. Over a roughly 2-month period, participants in the prospective study had the option of providing additional blood draws and questionnaires. Prospective study blood samples were shipped either frozen or at room temperature before DNA extraction.

TCRbeta CDR3 regions were amplified from genomic DNA by means of the immunoSEQ Assay, a bias-controlled multiplex PCR. As for the original processing: Nucleated cell counts per sample were estimated from amplification of reference gene primers within the assay. To quantify the absolute abundance of each unique TCRbeta CDR3 rearrangement, sequence reads were collapsed and filtered. Productive Simpson clonality was computed per sample as the square root of Simpson's diversity index over productive rearrangements. Entries here come from immuneACCESS through TCRdb and include only in-frame sequences with V and J called. Some clones fail to appear in such tables; in the studies checked, an unresolved V gene covers under half of the shortfall, and the cause of the remainder is unknown. The V and J calls and clone size were taken over from that table, and D and trimming were inferred from the DNA. The sample table lists about 200,000 clones, about 90% of them with a count of one. The top ten clones comprise around 8.4% of the sample.

V drops 5 bases and J drops 6 bases, leaving 14 bases in between. As encoded in the germline V gene (reference sequence), CDR1 is PRHDT while CDR2 is FYEKMQ. Spanning cysteine to phenylalanine, the CDR3 consists of 14 amino acids. CDR3 DNA only is kept here, 42 bases in frame from base 1. The data stem from a study of blood T cell repertoires in COVID-19 (dated by TCRdb to 2020 to 2022). Study-level background: Collaborator samples came from the United States, Italy and Spain and covered acute and convalescent phases of COVID-19. Sample metadata almost always included a de-identified subject ID, COVID-19 status, age in years and sex. The prospective study material was composed of cDNA or gDNA derived from T cells, B-cell-depleted T cells, or PBMCs. Samples were obtained from the ongoing ImmuneRACE study (first 160 participants) and from 1,200 or so subjects provided by 6 global collaborators. The dataset comprised deeply sampled blood TCRbeta repertoires from subjects exposed to, actively infected with, or recovered from COVID-19. The repertoires were released in a freely available public database meant as a resource for research on the immune response to SARS-CoV-2. Where HLA class I and class II types were available, the types were taken from metadata supplied by the sample provider, not from assay-based typing.

The paper's findings and limits, for the study overall: How much clinical and demographic metadata was included differed by source and by participant, and the metadata was provided uncurated.

This clonotype was obtained from a woman between 18 and 30 years old who had recovered from COVID-19. The source material was PBMCs or T cells enriched from blood (not recorded which). Rearrangement joined TRBV13 to TRBJ2-1; 6 matching bases give a weak D call of TRBD2. The CDR3 loop reads CASSMLAPSNEQFF. The DNA sequence is TGTGCCAGCAGCATGCTAGCGCCTAGCAATGAGCAGTTCTTC.